The 27 T cell receptor beta chains below all came from one sample that was sequenced in a study of blood T cell repertoires in COVID-19. Sequenced by immunoSEQ multiplex PCR; TCRdb stores in-frame clones only, minus some. Of under 450,000 clones listed, around 86% are singletons. Sequences were obtained from PBMCs or T cells enriched from blood (not recorded which). The receptors shown here come from a woman aged 45-65 years who had recovered from COVID-19.

J is TRBJ2-1 and V is TRBV7-2; 8 nucleotides match TRBD2. The CDR3 loop spans 16 amino acids. The junction had 15 bases not matched to a gene; V was cut back by 1 base and J by 13 bases. Germline lookup yields CDR1 SGHTA and CDR2 FQGNSA. The CDR3 coding sequence is TGTGCCAGCAGCTTAGGACTAGCGCGGATGCCCTTACGTCAGTTCTTC. Its protein is CASSLGLARMPLRQFF.

The J gene is TRBJ1-5, the V gene TRBV7-9; D uncertain. The CDR3 has 17 amino acids. Trimming cost V 5 bases and J 4 bases, with 21 bases left between them. The germline V gene encodes CDR1 SEHNR and CDR2 FQNEAQ (reference sequence). The CDR3: CASSRYLDPPGNQPQHF. DNA for the CDR3: TGTGCCAGCAGCCGCTATTTGGACCCGCCGGGAAATCAGCCCCAGCATTTT.

The chain combines TRBV20-1 with TRBJ1-1; tentatively, D is TRBD1 (6 bases). Germline V gene data show CDR1 as DFQATT and CDR2 as SNEGSKA (reference sequence). This CDR3 is built from 11 residues. The CDR3 region has the DNA TGCAGAATATCACAGGGCGTCGGAGCTTTCTTT. Protein product: CRISQGVGAFF.

The chain recombines TRBV9 with TRBJ1-3; D gene unclear. The germline V and J ends were trimmed by 0 bases and 2 bases, with 3 bases remaining between them. This CDR3 contains 13 residues. Germline CDR1 and CDR2: SGDLS and YYNGEE. This CDR3 reads CASSVATGNTIYF. For the CDR3, the DNA is TGTGCCAGCAGCGTAGCTACTGGAAACACCATATATTTT.

The chain combines TRBV5-4 with TRBJ1-1, with D tentatively TRBD1 (6 bases). Trimming left V 0 bases short and J 0 bases short, with 12 bases between. The CDR3 covers 16 residues. From germline, CDR1 is SGHNT and CDR2 YYREEE (reference sequence). Here the CDR3 DNA reads TGTGCCAGCAGCTTGGGGGGGCGGCCAATGAACACTGAAGCTTTCTTT. It codes for CASSLGGRPMNTEAFF.

The CDR3 DNA follows: TGCAGCGTTTGGCCAGGAATGAACACTGAAGCTTTCTTT. Translated, it gives CSVWPGMNTEAFF. The chain is built from TRBV29-1 and TRBJ1-1; D gene unclear. The CDR3 length is 13 residues. The germline gives CDR1 SQVTM, CDR2 ANQGSEA. V was shortened by 5 bases and J by 0 bases, with 10 bases between the two germline ends. The whole variable domain, filled in from reference TRBV29-1 and TRBJ1-1, reads SAVISQKPSRDICQRGTSLTIQCQVDSQVTMMFWYRQQPGQSLTLIATANQGSEATYESGFVIDKFPISRPNLTFSTLTVSNMSPEDSSIYLCSVWPGMNTEAFFGQGTRLTVV.

The chain joins TRBV10-3 to TRBJ1-6; D is unresolved. The CDR3 covers 14 residues. Trimming stripped 6 bases from V and 1 base from J, with 7 bases between. Germline-derived CDR1 and CDR2 are ENHRY and SYGVKD. The CDR3, as DNA: TGTGCCATCAGCACAGAATCCTATAATTCACCCCTCCACTTT. It encodes CAISTESYNSPLHF.

The J gene is TRBJ1-2, the V gene TRBV13; D gene unclear. Germline CDR1 and CDR2: PRHDT and FYEKMQ (reference sequence). Trimming shortened V by 2 bases and J by 0 bases, and 7 bases separated the two germline ends. The CDR3 extends over 14 amino acids. The CDR3 DNA reads as TGTGCCAGCAGCTTAACGAGGGCTAACTATGGCTACACCTTC. Its translation is CASSLTRANYGYTF.

The chain couples TRBV6-2 or TRBV6-3 to TRBJ1-1, with 9 bases aligning to TRBD1. The CDR3 covers 14 residues. The junction had 6 bases not matched to a gene; V was cut back by 0 bases and J by 10 bases. Germline V lookup: CDR1 MNHEY, CDR2 SVGEGT. The CDR3 DNA follows: TGTGCCAGCAGTTACTCTGGGACAGGGACTCGAGCTTTCTTT. Protein: CASSYSGTGTRAFF.

The rearrangement links TRBV28 to TRBJ1-3; D ambiguous. The CDR3 covers 15 residues. Looked up from germline, CDR1 is MDHEN and CDR2 is SYDVKM. Trimming took off 2 bases at V and 7 bases at J, with 15 bases between the two ends. CDR3 DNA: TGTGCCAGCAGTTTAATGGGAGCCCAGGTGAACACCATATATTTT. The encoded protein is CASSLMGAQVNTIYF.

The V and J genes are TRBV5-8 and TRBJ2-1; D not resolved. Trimming left V 2 bases short and J 6 bases short, with 6 bases between. This CDR3 has 12 amino acids. CDR1 is SGHTS and CDR2 is YDEGEE in the germline V gene. The CDR3: CASSFSGNEQFF. The CDR3 nucleotides read TGTGCCAGCAGCTTTTCAGGCAATGAGCAGTTCTTC. The variable domain in full, completed from reference TRBV5-8 and TRBJ2-1, reads EAGVTQSPTHLIKTRGQQATLRCSPISGHTSVYWYQQALGLGLQFLLWYDEGEERNRGNFPPRFSGRQFPNYSSELNVNALELEDSALYLCASSFSGNEQFFGPGTRLTVL.

The V call is TRBV7-2, the J call TRBJ1-1; D is unresolved. CDR3 length: 13 residues. V was pared by 1 base and J by 3 bases, with 6 bases between. Germline V CDR1 and CDR2: SGHTA, FQGNSA. CDR3 coding DNA: TGTGCCAGCAGCTTAGACAGACACACTGAAGCTTTCTTT. Residues: CASSLDRHTEAFF. Full variable domain (missing parts from reference TRBV7-2 and TRBJ1-1): GAGVSQSPSNKVTEKGKDVELRCDPISGHTALYWYRQSLGQGLEFLIYFQGNSAPDKSGLPSDRFSAERTGGSVSTLTIQRTQQEDSAVYLCASSLDRHTEAFFGQGTRLTVV.

This rearrangement joins TRBV7-9 to TRBJ1-2; D unclear. The germline V gene encodes CDR1 SEHNR and CDR2 FQNEAQ (reference sequence). This CDR3 is 13 amino acids long. V was trimmed by 5 bases and J by 7 bases, leaving 14 bases between them. The CDR3 DNA sequence: TGTGCCAGCAGCCTCGCCACCACTGGTGGCTACACCTTC. This gives the protein CASSLATTGGYTF.

The chain joins TRBV7-2 to TRBJ1-2; no definite D call. The V gene lost 6 bases and the J gene lost 8 bases, with 19 bases spanning the gap. The CDR3 is 14 amino acids. Germline CDR1 and CDR2: SGHTA and FQGNSA. The CDR3 here is CASRPEAGVGGYTF. In DNA, the CDR3 is TGTGCCAGCAGGCCGGAGGCCGGGGTGGGCGGCTACACCTTC.

The gene calls are TRBV15 and TRBJ1-1, with D unresolved. CDR3 length equals 16 residues. Germline assignment: CDR1 LNHNV and CDR2 YYDKDF (reference sequence). Trimming shortened V by 0 bases and J by 4 bases, and 15 bases separated the two germline ends. The DNA of the CDR3 is TGTGCCACCAGCAGAGATAGGAGAGGGCTGTCCACTGAAGCTTTCTTT. This translates into CATSRDRRGLSTEAFF. The full variable domain, its missing parts supplied by reference TRBV15 and TRBJ1-1, is DAMVIQNPRYQVTQFGKPVTLSCSQTLNHNVMYWYQQKSSQAPKLLFHYYDKDFNNEADTPDNFQSRRPNTSFCFLDIRSPGLGDTAMYLCATSRDRRGLSTEAFFGQGTRLTVV.

The DNA for the CDR3 is TGTGCCATCAGTCTAGCGGGGTATTACGAGCAGTACTTC. Its translation is CAISLAGYYEQYF. J is TRBJ2-7 and V is TRBV10-3, with 9 positions matching TRBD2. This CDR3 spans 13 amino acids. Germline assignment: CDR1 ENHRY and CDR2 SYGVKD. The junction had 3 bases not matched to a gene; V was cut back by 5 bases and J by 4 bases.

V and J are TRBV11-2 and TRBJ2-7, with 10 bases matching TRBD2. CDR1 and CDR2 (germline): SGHAT, FQNNGV. The ends lost 5 bases at V and 0 bases at J; junction bases unmatched: 13. The CDR3 length is 18 residues. Written as DNA, the CDR3 is TGTGCCAGCAGCCCACGGGTTAGGCTAGCGGGAGTCTCCTACGAGCAGTACTTC. It encodes CASSPRVRLAGVSYEQYF.

The genes are TRBV5-1 and TRBJ1-4, with a possible D match to TRBD1 (5 bases). CDR1 is SGHRS, CDR2 YFSETQ, per germline. V lost 5 bases and J 4 bases, leaving 12 bases between the germline ends. The CDR3 runs 14 residues. CDR3 bases: TGCGCCAGCAGATTAGACAGAAATAATGAAAAACTGTTTTTT. Its protein product is CASRLDRNNEKLFF.

This chain connects TRBV18 to TRBJ2-3; 11 positions match TRBD2. With 4 bases clipped from V and 0 bases from J, the junction kept 3 bases outside the gene matches. The CDR3 length is 16 residues. The germline V gene encodes CDR1 KGHSH and CDR2 LQKENI. CDR3 DNA sequence: TGTGCCAGCTCACTCGGACTAGCGGGTAGCACAGATACGCAGTATTTT. As protein: CASSLGLAGSTDTQYF.

The chain is built from TRBV19 and TRBJ1-5, with 9 bases matching TRBD1. The CDR3 is 15 residues long. V gave up 3 bases and J gave up 5 bases; unmatched junction bases: 5. Per the germline V gene, CDR1 is LNHDA and CDR2 is SQIVND (reference sequence). This CDR3 reads CASSMGDRVHQPQHF. The DNA for the CDR3 is TGTGCCAGTAGTATGGGGGACAGGGTACATCAGCCCCAGCATTTT. Supplemented by reference TRBV19 and TRBJ1-5, the full variable domain reads DGGITQSPKYLFRKEGQNVTLSCEQNLNHDAMYWYRQDPGQGLRLIYYSQIVNDFQKGDIAEGYSVSREKKESFPLTVTSAQKNPTAFYLCASSMGDRVHQPQHFGDGTRLSIL.

This clone was seen a single time. The chain carries TRBV2 and TRBJ2-5, with 7 nucleotides matching TRBD2. There are 17 residues in the CDR3. V trimming: 3 bases; J trimming: 4 bases; junction bases outside the gene matches: 14. The germline V gene has CDR1 SNHLY and CDR2 FYNNEI. As DNA, the CDR3 is TGTGCCAGCAGTGAGGGCCAATGGCTGTCGGGGGGAGAGACCCAGTACTTC. Encoded protein: CASSEGQWLSGGETQYF.

This clone was observed a single time. This chain uses TRBV19 with TRBJ2-2; 10 bases line up with TRBD2. The V and J ends lost 1 base and 0 bases, in that order; junction bases with no gene match: 5. Germline lookup yields CDR1 LNHDA and CDR2 SQIVND (reference sequence). This CDR3 region has 18 residues. The CDR3 DNA reads as TGTGCCAGTAGTATAGCCAGCGGGGGGGCCTCGAACACCGGGGAGCTGTTTTTT. It specifies CASSIASGGASNTGELFF.

This chain uses TRBV3-1 (or the pseudogene TRBV3-2) with TRBJ2-2; 9 bases are a match to TRBD1. Germline V CDR1 and CDR2: LGHDT, YNNKEL (reference sequence). The length of the CDR3 is 16 residues. V shed 6 bases, J shed 3 bases, and the junction held 8 bases outside the gene matches. CDR3 sequence reads: CASSQHRGLYTGELFF. The CDR3 DNA sequence: TGTGCCAGCAGTCAACACAGGGGGCTGTACACCGGGGAGCTGTTTTTT.

CDR3 nucleotides: TGTGCCAGCAGGGGGACAGTTAATCAGCCCCAGCATTTT. It encodes CASRGTVNQPQHF. J is TRBJ1-5 and V is TRBV28; TRBD1 aligns across 7 bases. CDR3 length: 13 residues. Per the germline V gene, CDR1 is MDHEN and CDR2 is SYDVKM. V shed 6 bases, J shed 4 bases, and the junction held 3 bases outside the gene matches.

This CDR3 reads CASSQYTGGEVGYTF. The CDR3 coding sequence is TGCGCCAGCAGCCAGTATACGGGGGGCGAGGTTGGCTACACCTTC. The V gene is TRBV4-1, the J gene TRBJ1-2; D is possibly TRBD1 (6 bases). CDR3 length: 15 residues. V dropped 3 bases and J dropped 7 bases, with 18 bases sitting between them. Germline V gene lookup returns CDR1 MGHRA and CDR2 YSYEKL.

This clone showed up just once. The rearrangement links TRBV11-3 to TRBJ1-6, with D maybe TRBD1 (6 bases). This CDR3 has 15 amino acids. Germline CDR1 is SGHNT and CDR2 is YENEEA. The V and J ends lost 5 bases and 4 bases respectively, with 12 bases between them. The DNA of the CDR3 is TGTGCCAGCAGCGTTCAGGGGTTGTATAATTCACCCCTCCACTTT. Encoded protein: CASSVQGLYNSPLHF.

V usage is TRBV7-2 and J usage is TRBJ2-5; possible D gene TRBD2, 7 bases. Germline CDR1 and CDR2: SGHTA and FQGNSA. Trimming cost V 0 bases and J 5 bases, with 16 bases left between them. The CDR3 length is 16 residues. CDR3 residues: CASSLAIVGGQETQYF. The CDR3 DNA is TGTGCCAGCAGCTTAGCTATTGTGGGGGGGCAGGAGACCCAGTACTTC.